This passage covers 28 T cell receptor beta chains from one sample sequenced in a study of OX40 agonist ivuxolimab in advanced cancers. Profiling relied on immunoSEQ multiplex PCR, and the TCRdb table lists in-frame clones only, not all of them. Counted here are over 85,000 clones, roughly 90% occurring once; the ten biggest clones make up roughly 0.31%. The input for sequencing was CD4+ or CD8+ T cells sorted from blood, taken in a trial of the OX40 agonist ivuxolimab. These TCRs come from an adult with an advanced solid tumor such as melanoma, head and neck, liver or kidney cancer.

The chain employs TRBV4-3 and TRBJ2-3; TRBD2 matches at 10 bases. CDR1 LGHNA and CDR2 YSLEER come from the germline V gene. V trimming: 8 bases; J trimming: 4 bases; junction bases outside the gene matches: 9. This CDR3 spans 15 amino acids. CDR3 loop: CASSPRAGGPDTQYF. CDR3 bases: TGCGCCAGCTCCCCACGAGCGGGAGGGCCAGATACGCAGTATTTT.

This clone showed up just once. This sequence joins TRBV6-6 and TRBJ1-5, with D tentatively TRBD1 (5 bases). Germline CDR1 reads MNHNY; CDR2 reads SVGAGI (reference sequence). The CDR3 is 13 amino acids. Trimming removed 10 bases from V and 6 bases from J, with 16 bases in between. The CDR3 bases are TGTGCCACCCAGAGAGGGGCAGGTCAGCCCCAGCATTTT. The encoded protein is CATQRGAGQPQHF.

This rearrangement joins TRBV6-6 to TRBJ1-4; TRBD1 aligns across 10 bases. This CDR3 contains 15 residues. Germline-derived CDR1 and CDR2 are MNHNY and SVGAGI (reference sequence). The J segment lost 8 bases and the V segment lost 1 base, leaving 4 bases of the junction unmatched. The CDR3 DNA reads TGTGCCAGCAGTTACTGGGACAGGGGTAGGGAAAAACTGTTTTTT. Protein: CASSYWDRGREKLFF.

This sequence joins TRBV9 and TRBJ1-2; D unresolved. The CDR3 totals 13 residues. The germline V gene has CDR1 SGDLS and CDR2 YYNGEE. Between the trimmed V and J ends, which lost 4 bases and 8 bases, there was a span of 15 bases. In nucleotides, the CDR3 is TGTGCCAGCAGCTCCCTCGGCGGCGTCGGCTACACCTTC. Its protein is CASSSLGGVGYTF.

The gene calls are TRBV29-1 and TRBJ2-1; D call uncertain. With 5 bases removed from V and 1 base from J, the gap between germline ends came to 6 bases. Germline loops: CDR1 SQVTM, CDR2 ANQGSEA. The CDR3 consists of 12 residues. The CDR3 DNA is TGCAGCGTTAGTCGATCCTACAATGAGCAGTTCTTC. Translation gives CSVSRSYNEQFF.

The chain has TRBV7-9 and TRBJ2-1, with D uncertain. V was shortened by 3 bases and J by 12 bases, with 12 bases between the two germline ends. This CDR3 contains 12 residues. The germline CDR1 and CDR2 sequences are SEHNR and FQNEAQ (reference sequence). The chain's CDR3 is CASSFGWDGQFF. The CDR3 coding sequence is TGTGCCAGCAGCTTCGGATGGGATGGGCAGTTCTTC.

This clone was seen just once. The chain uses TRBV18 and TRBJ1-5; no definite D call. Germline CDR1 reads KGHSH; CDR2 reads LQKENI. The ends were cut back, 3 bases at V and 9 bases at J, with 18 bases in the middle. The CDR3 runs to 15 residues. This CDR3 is CASSPKPEGEVPQHF. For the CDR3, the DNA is TGTGCCAGCTCACCGAAACCGGAGGGTGAGGTGCCCCAGCATTTT.

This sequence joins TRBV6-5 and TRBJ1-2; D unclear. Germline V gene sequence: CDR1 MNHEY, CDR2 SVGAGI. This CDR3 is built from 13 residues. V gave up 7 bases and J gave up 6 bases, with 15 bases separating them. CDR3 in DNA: TGTGCCAGCAAAGGTTCCCAAAGTAATGGCTACACCTTC. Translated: CASKGSQSNGYTF.

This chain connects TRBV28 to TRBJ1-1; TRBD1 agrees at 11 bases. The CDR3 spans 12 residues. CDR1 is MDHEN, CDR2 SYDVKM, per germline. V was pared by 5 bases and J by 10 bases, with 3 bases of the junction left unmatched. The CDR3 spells CASSTDRGRAFF. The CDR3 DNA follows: TGTGCCAGCAGTACGGACAGGGGGCGAGCTTTCTTT.

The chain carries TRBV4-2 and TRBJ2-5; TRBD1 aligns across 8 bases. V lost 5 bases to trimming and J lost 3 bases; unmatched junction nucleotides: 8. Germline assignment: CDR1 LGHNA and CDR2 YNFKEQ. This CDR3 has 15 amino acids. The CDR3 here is CASSLGAGGEETQYF. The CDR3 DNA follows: TGTGCCAGCAGCTTAGGGGCAGGGGGCGAAGAGACCCAGTACTTC.

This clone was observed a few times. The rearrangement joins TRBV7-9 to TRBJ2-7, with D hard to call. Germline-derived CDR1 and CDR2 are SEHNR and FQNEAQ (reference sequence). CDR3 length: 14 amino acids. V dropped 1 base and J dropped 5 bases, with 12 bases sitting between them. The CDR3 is CASSLEVGYDEQYF. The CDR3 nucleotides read TGTGCCAGCAGCTTAGAGGTGGGATATGACGAGCAGTACTTC.

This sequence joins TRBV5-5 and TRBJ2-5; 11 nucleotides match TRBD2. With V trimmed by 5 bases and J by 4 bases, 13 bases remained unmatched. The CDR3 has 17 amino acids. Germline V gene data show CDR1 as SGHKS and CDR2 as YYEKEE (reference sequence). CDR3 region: CASSQGLAGGAGETQYF. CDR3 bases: TGTGCCAGCAGTCAAGGATTAGCGGGAGGGGCGGGAGAGACCCAGTACTTC. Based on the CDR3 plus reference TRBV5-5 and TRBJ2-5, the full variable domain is DAGVTQSPTHLIKTRGQQVTLRCSPISGHKSVSWYQQVLGQGPQFIFQYYEKEERGRGNFPDRFSARQFPNYSSELNVNALLLGDSALYLCASSQGLAGGAGETQYFGPGTRLLVL.

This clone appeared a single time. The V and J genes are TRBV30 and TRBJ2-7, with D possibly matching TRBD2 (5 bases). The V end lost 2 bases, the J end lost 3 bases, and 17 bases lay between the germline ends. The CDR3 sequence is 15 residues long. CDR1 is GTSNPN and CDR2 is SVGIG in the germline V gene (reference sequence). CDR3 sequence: CAWSRAGPPLYEQYF. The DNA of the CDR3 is TGTGCCTGGAGTAGGGCGGGCCCGCCTCTCTACGAGCAGTACTTC.

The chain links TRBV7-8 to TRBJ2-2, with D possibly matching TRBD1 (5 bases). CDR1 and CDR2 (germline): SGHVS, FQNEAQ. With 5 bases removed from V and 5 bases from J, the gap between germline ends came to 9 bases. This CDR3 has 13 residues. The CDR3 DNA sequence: TGTGCCAGCAGCACCCAGGGTACCGGGGAGCTGTTTTTT. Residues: CASSTQGTGELFF.

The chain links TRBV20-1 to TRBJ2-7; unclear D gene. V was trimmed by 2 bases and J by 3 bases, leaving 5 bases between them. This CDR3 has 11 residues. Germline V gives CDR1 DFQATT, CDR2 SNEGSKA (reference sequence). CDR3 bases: TGCAGTGCTAGAAACTACTACGAGCAGTACTTC. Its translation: CSARNYYEQYF.

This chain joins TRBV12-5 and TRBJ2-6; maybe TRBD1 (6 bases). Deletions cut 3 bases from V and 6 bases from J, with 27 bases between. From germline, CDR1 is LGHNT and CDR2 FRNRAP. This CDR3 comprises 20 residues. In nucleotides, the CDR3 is TGTGCTAGTGGTTTCCGATTGGGGGCAGGGCGCGACTTGTTGGCCAACGTCCTGACTTTC. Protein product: CASGFRLGAGRDLLANVLTF.

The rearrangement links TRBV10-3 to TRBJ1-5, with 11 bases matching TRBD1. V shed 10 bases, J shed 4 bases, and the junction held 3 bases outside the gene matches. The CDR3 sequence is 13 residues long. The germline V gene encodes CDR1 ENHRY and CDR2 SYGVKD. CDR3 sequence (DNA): TGTGCCACCAGGGACAGGGGGAATCAGCCCCAGCATTTT. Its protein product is CATRDRGNQPQHF.

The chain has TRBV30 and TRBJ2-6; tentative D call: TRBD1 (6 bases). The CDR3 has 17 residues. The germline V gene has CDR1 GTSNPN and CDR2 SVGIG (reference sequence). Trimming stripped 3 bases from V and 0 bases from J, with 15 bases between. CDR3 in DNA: TGTGCCTGGAGGTCAAGGGGGACGAGCTCTGGGGCCAACGTCCTGACTTTC. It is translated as CAWRSRGTSSGANVLTF.

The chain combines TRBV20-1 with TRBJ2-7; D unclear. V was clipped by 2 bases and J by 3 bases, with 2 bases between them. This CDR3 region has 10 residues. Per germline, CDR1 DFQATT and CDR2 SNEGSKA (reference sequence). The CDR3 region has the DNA TGCAGTGCTAGACGCTACGAGCAGTACTTC. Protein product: CSARRYEQYF.

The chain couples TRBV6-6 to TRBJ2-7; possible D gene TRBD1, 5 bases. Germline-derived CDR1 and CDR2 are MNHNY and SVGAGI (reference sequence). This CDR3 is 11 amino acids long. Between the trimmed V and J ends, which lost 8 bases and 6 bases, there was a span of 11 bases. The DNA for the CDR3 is TGTGCCAGCTGGGGCTTGGGCGAGCAGTACTTC. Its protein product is CASWGLGEQYF.

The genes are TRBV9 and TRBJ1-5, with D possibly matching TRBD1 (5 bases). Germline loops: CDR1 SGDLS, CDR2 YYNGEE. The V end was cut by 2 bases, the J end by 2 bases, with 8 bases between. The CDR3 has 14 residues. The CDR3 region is CASSVDSRNQPQHF. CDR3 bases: TGTGCCAGCAGCGTTGACAGTCGCAATCAGCCCCAGCATTTT. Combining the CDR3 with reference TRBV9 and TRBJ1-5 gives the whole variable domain DSGVTQTPKHLITATGQRVTLRCSPRSGDLSVYWYQQSLDQGLQFLIQYYNGEERAKGNILERFSAQQFPDLHSELNLSSLELGDSALYFCASSVDSRNQPQHFGDGTRLSIL.

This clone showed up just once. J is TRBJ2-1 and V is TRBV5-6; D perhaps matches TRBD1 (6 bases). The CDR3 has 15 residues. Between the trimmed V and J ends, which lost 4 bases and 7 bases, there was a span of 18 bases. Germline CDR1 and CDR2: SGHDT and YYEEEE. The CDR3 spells CASSPLAPGENEQFF. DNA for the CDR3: TGTGCCAGCAGCCCCTTGGCCCCAGGGGAAAATGAGCAGTTCTTC.

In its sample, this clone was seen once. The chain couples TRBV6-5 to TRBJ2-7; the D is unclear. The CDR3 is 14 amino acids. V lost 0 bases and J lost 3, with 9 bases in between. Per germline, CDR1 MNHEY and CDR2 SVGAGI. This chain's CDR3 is CASSYSSSHYEQYF. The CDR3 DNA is TGTGCCAGCAGTTACTCTTCATCCCACTACGAGCAGTACTTC.

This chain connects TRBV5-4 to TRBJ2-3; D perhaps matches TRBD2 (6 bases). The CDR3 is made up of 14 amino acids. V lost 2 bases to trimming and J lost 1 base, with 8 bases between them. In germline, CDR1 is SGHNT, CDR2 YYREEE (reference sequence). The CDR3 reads CASSFGTGTDTQYF. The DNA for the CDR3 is TGTGCCAGCAGCTTCGGGACTGGCACAGATACGCAGTATTTT.

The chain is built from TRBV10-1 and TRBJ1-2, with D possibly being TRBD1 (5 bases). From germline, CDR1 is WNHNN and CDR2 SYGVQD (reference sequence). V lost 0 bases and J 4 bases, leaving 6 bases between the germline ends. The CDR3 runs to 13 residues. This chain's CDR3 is CASSESRVYGYTF. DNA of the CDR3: TGCGCCAGCAGTGAGTCCAGGGTCTATGGCTACACCTTC.

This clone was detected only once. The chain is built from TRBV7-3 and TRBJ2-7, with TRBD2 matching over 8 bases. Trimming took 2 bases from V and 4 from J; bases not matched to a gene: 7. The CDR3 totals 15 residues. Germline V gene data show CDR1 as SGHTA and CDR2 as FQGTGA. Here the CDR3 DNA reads TGTGCCAGCAGCTTAGGGGCGGGAGGTCGATACGAGCAGTACTTC. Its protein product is CASSLGAGGRYEQYF.

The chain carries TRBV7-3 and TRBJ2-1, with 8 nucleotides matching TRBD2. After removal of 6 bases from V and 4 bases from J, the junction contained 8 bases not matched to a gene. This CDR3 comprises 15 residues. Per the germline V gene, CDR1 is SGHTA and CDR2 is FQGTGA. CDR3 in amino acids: CASREGLEGYNEQFF. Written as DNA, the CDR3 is TGTGCCAGCAGGGAGGGACTAGAGGGGTACAATGAGCAGTTCTTC.

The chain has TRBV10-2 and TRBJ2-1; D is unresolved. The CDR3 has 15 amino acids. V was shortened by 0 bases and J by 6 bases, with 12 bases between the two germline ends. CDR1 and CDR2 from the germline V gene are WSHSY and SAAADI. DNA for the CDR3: TGCGCCAGCAGTGAGTCTGGAGCAGGCTTCAATGAGCAGTTCTTC. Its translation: CASSESGAGFNEQFF.